These T cell receptor beta chains were read from a single sample in a study of cytomegalovirus exposure and HLA in healthy donors. Using immunoSEQ multiplex PCR, the repertoire was profiled, and TCRdb retains in-frame clones only, with some absent. This table holds more than 100,000 clones, 8.9% found once. Source material: PBMCs. Receptor source: a woman aged 40 to 50 in good health and CMV-seropositive. CDR3s include the opening cysteine and the closing phenylalanine or tryptophan. A D gene is named only where the DNA matches it firmly. The size of a clone is reported for some rows only, either as once, few or many, or as a class for expanded clones.

- | - | TRBJ2-1 | TRBV6-5 | 15 | TGTGCCAGCAGTTACGTCAGGGGCGGCTACAATGAGCAGTTCTTC | CASSYVRGGYNEQFF
- | - | TRBJ1-1 | TRBV7-2 | 13 | TGTGCCAGCAGTTCGGGACAAAACACTGAAGCTTTCTTT | CASSSGQNTEAFF
few | TRBD1 | TRBJ2-3 | TRBV6-1 | 14 | TGTGCCAGCAGGACAGGGGGACCCACAGATACGCAGTATTTT | CASRTGGPTDTQYF
few | - | TRBJ2-5 | TRBV13 | 12 | TGTGCCAGCAGCGCCACACAAGAGACCCAGTACTTC | CASSATQETQYF
- | - | TRBJ1-3 | TRBV2 | 15 | TGTGCCAGCAGTGAGGCAGGGTACTCTGGAAACACCATATATTTT | CASSEAGYSGNTIYF
few | TRBD2 | TRBJ2-5 | TRBV5-1 | 17 | TGCGCCAGCAGCAGCGGCGGGGGGGCCGAGGTTTATCAGACCCAGTACTTC | CASSSGGGAEVYQTQYF
- | TRBD1 | TRBJ2-5 | TRBV7-3 | 16 | TGTGCCAGCAGCTTAGCCGGGACAGGGGTAATAGAGACCCAGTACTTC | CASSLAGTGVIETQYF
- | TRBD1 | TRBJ2-2 | TRBV2 | 16 | TGTGCCAGCAGCCCACCGGGACAGACGAACACCGGGGAGCTGTTTTTT | CASSPPGQTNTGELFF
- | - | TRBJ1-3 | TRBV5-4 | 15 | TGTGCCAGCAGCTCCGGTAGTCCTTCTGGAAACACCATATATTTT | CASSSGSPSGNTIYF
few | - | TRBJ2-7 | TRBV2 | 14 | TGTGCCAGCAGTAATCTAGAAAATTCCTACGAGCAGTACTTC | CASSNLENSYEQYF
few | - | TRBJ2-2 | TRBV6-5 | 16 | TGTGCCAGCAGTTACTTGCTGGGGCGAGGGGGCGGGGAGCTGTTTTTT | CASSYLLGRGGGELFF
few | TRBD2 | TRBJ2-3 | TRBV2 | 15 | TGTGCCAGCAGTGACCCCGGGGGGGCGACAGATACGCAGTATTTT | CASSDPGGATDTQYF
- | TRBD2 | TRBJ2-3 | TRBV5-1 | 14 | TGCGCCAGCAGCTTGGACGGACTAGCGAGGACGCAGTATTTT | CASSLDGLARTQYF
- | - | TRBJ1-5 | TRBV6-5 | 15 | TGTGCCAGCAGTCGCGCCGGGGGGCCTCAGGAGCCCCAGCATTTT | CASSRAGGPQEPQHF
- | TRBD1 | TRBJ1-2 | TRBV2 | 18 | TGTGCCAGCAGGACGAATAACAGGGGGATAGGGGCTAACTATGGCTACACCTTC | CASRTNNRGIGANYGYTF
- | - | TRBJ1-1 | TRBV5-1 | 13 | TGCGCCAGCAGAGGGGGTCAGAACACTGAAGCTTTCTTT | CASRGGQNTEAFF
few | - | TRBJ2-1 | TRBV5-1 | 15 | TGCGCCAGCAGCTTGGGTCCGGGGGACTACAATGAGCAGTTCTTC | CASSLGPGDYNEQFF
- | TRBD1 | TRBJ1-4 | TRBV11-2 | 15 | TGTGCCAGCAGCCCGAACAGGGGGGGTAATGAAAAACTGTTTTTT | CASSPNRGGNEKLFF
- | - | TRBJ2-5 | TRBV5-1 | 13 | TGCGCCAGCAGCTTGGGTACAGGGGAGACCCAGTACTTC | CASSLGTGETQYF
- | - | TRBJ1-1 | TRBV10-1 | 14 | TGCGCCAGCAGTTCTCAAGGGGTGAACACTGAAGCTTTCTTT | CASSSQGVNTEAFF
few | - | TRBJ2-2 | TRBV5-6 | 15 | TGTGCCAGCAGCTTCCTAGATGGGAACACCGGGGAGCTGTTTTTT | CASSFLDGNTGELFF
few | - | TRBJ1-1 | TRBV6-4 | 14 | TGTGCCAGCAGTCCCTCGGGGAAAAATCGTGAAGCTTTCTTT | CASSPSGKNREAFF
- | - | TRBJ1-1 | TRBV6-1 | 13 | TGTGCCAGCGCTGACAGTCGCTGGACTGAAGCTTTCTTT | CASADSRWTEAFF
- | - | TRBJ2-5 | TRBV15 | 13 | TGTGCCACCAGCGTCGACAGTGAAGAGACCCAGTACTTC | CATSVDSEETQYF
- | TRBD1 | TRBJ2-6 | TRBV19 | 16 | TGTGCCAGTAGTATCACAGGGGACTCTGGGGCCAACGTCCTGACTTTC | CASSITGDSGANVLTF
- | - | TRBJ1-3 | TRBV14 | 18 | TGTGCCAGCAGCCAAAGGGCAGGGGCGCTTAATTCGGAAAACACCATATATTTT | CASSQRAGALNSENTIYF
few | TRBD2 | TRBJ2-7 | TRBV10-3 | 15 | TGTGCCATCAGTGAGTCAGCTAGCGGGTCGCACGAGCAGTACTTC | CAISESASGSHEQYF
few | - | TRBJ1-1 | TRBV11-2 | 13 | TGTGCCAGCAGCTTAACGTCGGAGGTTGAGGCTTTCTTT | CASSLTSEVEAFF
- | - | TRBJ2-7 | TRBV4-3 | 16 | TGCGCCAGCAGCCCCGCGGAAACGTTTACGTACGTGGAGCAGTACTTC | CASSPAETFTYVEQYF
- | TRBD1 | TRBJ1-2 | TRBV28 | 15 | TGTGCCAGCAGTTCCGGACAGGCGTCGTTCTATGGCTACACCTTC | CASSSGQASFYGYTF
few | TRBD2 | TRBJ2-1 | TRBV5-4 | 16 | TGTGCCAGCAGCCCGGGACTAGCGGCAACCTACAATGAGCAGTTCTTC | CASSPGLAATYNEQFF
few | - | TRBJ2-7 | TRBV5-4 | 13 | TGTGCCAGCAGCTCAGGACAGAGATACGAGCAGTACTTC | CASSSGQRYEQYF
- | TRBD2 | TRBJ2-1 | TRBV2 | 17 | TGTGCCAGTACAACGGGACTAGCGGGGGGAGTCTACAATGAGCAGTTCTTC | CASTTGLAGGVYNEQFF
- | TRBD1 | TRBJ2-7 | TRBV6-5 | 14 | TGTGCCAGCAGTTACTTAGGACAGGGGAACGAGCAGTACTTC | CASSYLGQGNEQYF
- | TRBD1 | TRBJ2-7 | TRBV6-1 | 16 | TGTGCCAGCAGTGAAGATGTGAGACAGGGGACCTACGAGCAGTACTTC | CASSEDVRQGTYEQYF
few | - | TRBJ2-7 | TRBV4-1 | 14 | TGCGCCAGCAGCCCCCGGGACACGGCCTACGAGCAGTACTTC | CASSPRDTAYEQYF
- | TRBD2 | TRBJ2-5 | TRBV4-1 | 16 | TGCGCCAGCAGCCTTGGGACTAGCGGGGGGCAAGAGACCCAGTACTTC | CASSLGTSGGQETQYF
few | TRBD1 | TRBJ1-1 | TRBV18 | 16 | TGTGCCAGCTCACAGTACAGGGGTCAGGGGTTGGCTGAAGCTTTCTTT | CASSQYRGQGLAEAFF
- | TRBD1 | TRBJ2-7 | TRBV2 | 13 | TGTGCCAGCAGGCAAGGGACAGGGTACGAGCAGTACTTC | CASRQGTGYEQYF
few | - | TRBJ1-2 | TRBV20-1 | 10 | TGCTGTGCCAGGGAAAATGGCTACACCTTC | CCARENGYTF
few | - | TRBJ2-2 | TRBV18 | 14 | TGTGCCAGCTCACTACAGGGAACCGCCGGGGAGCTGTTTTTT | CASSLQGTAGELFF
few | TRBD2 | TRBJ2-1 | TRBV11-1 | 18 | TGTGCCAGCAGCTCCTTAGCGGGGGGGCCGGGATTTTTCGGTGAGCAGTTCTTC | CASSSLAGGPGFFGEQFF